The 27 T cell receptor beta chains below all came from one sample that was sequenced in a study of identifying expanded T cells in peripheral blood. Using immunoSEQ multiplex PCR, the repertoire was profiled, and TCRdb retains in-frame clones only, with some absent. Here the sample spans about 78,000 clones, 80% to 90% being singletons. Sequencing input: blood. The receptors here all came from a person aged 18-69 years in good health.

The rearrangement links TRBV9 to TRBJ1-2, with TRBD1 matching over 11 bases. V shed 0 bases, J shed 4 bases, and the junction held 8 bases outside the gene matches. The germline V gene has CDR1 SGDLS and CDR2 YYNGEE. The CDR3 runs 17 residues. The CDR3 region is CASSVDLGTGGRYGYTF. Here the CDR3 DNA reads TGTGCCAGCAGCGTAGACTTGGGGACAGGGGGACGCTATGGCTACACCTTC.

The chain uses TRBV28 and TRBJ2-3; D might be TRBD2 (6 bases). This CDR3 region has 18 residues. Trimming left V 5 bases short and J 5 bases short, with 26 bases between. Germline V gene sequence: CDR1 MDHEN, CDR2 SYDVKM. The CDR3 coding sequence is TGTGCCAGCAGTCCCGTCCCCTATACGCGGGAATTGGGAGATACGCAGTATTTT. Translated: CASSPVPYTRELGDTQYF. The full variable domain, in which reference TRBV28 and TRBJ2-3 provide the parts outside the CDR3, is DVKVTQSSRYLVKRTGEKVFLECVQDMDHENMFWYRQDPGLGLRLIYFSYDVKMKEKGDIPEGYSVSREKKERFSLILESASTNQTSMYLCASSPVPYTRELGDTQYFGPGTRLTVL.

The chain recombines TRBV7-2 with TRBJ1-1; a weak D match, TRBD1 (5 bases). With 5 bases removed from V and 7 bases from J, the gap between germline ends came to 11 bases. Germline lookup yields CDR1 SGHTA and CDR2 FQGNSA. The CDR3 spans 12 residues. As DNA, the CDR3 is TGTGCCAGCAGCCAGGGTGTCAATGAAGCTTTCTTT. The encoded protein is CASSQGVNEAFF.

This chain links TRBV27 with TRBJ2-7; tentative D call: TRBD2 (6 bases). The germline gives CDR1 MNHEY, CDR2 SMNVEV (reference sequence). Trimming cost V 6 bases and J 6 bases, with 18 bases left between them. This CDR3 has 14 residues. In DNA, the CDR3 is TGTGCCAGCAGCCCCCCTCGACTAGTAGCCGAGCAGTACTTC. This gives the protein CASSPPRLVAEQYF.

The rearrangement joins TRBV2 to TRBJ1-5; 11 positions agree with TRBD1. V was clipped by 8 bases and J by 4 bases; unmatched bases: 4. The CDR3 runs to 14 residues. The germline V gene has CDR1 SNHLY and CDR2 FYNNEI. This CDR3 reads CASSGQGANQPQHF. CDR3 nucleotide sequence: TGTGCCAGCTCCGGACAGGGGGCGAATCAGCCCCAGCATTTT.

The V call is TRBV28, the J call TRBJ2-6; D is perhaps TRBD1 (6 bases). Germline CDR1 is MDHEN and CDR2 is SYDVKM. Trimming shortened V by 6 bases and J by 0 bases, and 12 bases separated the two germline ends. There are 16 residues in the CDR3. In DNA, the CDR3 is TGTGCCAGCAGGCACAGGGAAGGCTCTGGGGCCAACGTCCTGACTTTC. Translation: CASRHREGSGANVLTF.

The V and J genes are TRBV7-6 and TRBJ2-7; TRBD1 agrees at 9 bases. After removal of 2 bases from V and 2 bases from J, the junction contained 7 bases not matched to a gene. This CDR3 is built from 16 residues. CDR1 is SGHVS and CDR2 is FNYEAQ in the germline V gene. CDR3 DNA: TGTGCCAGCAGCTTATCCGGGACAGGGTTAACCTACGAGCAGTACTTC. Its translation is CASSLSGTGLTYEQYF. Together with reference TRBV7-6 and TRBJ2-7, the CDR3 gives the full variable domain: GAGVSQSPRYKVTKRGQDVALRCDPISGHVSLYWYRQALGQGPEFLTYFNYEAQQDKSGLPNDRFSAERPEGSISTLTIQRTEQRDSAMYRCASSLSGTGLTYEQYFGPGTRLTVT.

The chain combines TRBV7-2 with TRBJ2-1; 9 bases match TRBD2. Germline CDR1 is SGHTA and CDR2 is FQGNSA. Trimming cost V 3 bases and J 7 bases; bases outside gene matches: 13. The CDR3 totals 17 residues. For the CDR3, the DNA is TGTGCCAGCAGCTTTAGTGCGGGAGCGGGAGGAGGGAATGAGCAGTTCTTC. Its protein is CASSFSAGAGGGNEQFF.

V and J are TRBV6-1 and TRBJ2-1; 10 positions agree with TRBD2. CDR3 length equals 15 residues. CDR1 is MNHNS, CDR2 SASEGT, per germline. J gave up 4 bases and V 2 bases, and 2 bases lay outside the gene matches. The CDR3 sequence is CASSEQLAGYNEQFF. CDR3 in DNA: TGTGCCAGCAGTGAACAACTAGCGGGATACAATGAGCAGTTCTTC.

The CDR3 sequence is CASSYSAGAGYNEQFF. CDR3 bases: TGTGCCAGCAGTTACTCGGCGGGAGCTGGATACAATGAGCAGTTCTTC. This chain connects TRBV6-5 to TRBJ2-1; 7 bases match TRBD2. Germline CDR1 MNHEY, CDR2 SVGAGI. The junction had 6 bases not matched to a gene; V was cut back by 0 bases and J by 4 bases. The CDR3 loop spans 16 amino acids.

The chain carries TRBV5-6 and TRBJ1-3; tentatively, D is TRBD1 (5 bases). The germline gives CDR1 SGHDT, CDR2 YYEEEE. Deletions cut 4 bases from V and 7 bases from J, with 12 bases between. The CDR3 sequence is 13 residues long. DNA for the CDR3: TGTGCCAGCAGCCCCAGGGAGGGTAACACCATATATTTT. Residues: CASSPREGNTIYF.

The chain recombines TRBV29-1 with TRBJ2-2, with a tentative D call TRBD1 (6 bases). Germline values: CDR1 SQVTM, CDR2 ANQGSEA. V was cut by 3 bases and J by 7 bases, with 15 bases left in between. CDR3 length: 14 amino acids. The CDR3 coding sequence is TGCAGCGTTGACAGGGGCCTTTCCGACGGGGAGCTGTTTTTT. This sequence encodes CSVDRGLSDGELFF.

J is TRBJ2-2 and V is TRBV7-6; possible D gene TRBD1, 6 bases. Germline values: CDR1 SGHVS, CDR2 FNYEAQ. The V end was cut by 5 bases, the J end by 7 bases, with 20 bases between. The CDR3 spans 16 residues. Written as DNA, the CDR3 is TGTGCCAGCAGCCTAAACTGGGCAGGGGCCATCGGGGAGCTGTTTTTT. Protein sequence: CASSLNWAGAIGELFF.

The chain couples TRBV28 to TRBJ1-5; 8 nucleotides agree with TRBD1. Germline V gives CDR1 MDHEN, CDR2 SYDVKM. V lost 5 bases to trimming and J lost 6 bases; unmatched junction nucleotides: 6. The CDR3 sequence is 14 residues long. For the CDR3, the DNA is TGTGCCAGCAGTCCAGACAGGGGACGTCAGCCCCAGCATTTT. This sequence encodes CASSPDRGRQPQHF.

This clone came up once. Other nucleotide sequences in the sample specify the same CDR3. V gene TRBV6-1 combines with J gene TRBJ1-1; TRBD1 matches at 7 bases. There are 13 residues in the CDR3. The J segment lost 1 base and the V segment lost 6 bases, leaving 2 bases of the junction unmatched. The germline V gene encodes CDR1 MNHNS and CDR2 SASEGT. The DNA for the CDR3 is TGTGCCAGCAGCGGGACAGCGAACACTGAAGCTTTCTTT. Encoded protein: CASSGTANTEAFF.

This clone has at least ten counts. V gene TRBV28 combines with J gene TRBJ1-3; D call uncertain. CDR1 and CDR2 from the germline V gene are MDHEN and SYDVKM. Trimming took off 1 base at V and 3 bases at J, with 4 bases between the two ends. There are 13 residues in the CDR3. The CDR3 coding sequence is TGTGCCAGCAGTTTATTGAATGGAAACACCATATATTTT. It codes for CASSLLNGNTIYF.

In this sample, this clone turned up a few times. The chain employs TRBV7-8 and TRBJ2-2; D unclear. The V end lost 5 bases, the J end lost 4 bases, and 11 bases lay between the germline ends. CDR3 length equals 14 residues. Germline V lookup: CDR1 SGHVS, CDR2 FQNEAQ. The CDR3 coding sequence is TGTGCCAGCAGCGCGCTCCAACCCACCGGGGAGCTGTTTTTT. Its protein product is CASSALQPTGELFF.

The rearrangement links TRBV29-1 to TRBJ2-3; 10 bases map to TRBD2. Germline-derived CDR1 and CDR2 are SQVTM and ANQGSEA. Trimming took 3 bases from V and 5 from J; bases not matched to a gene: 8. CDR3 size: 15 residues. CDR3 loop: CSVEASGRSGDTQYF. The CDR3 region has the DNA TGCAGCGTTGAGGCTAGCGGGAGATCGGGAGATACGCAGTATTTT.

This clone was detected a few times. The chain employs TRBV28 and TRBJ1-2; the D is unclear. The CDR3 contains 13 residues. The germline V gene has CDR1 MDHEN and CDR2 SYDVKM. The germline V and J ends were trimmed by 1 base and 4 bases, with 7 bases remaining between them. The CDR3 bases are TGTGCCAGCAGTTTATCCCCCCTCTATGGCTACACCTTC. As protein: CASSLSPLYGYTF.

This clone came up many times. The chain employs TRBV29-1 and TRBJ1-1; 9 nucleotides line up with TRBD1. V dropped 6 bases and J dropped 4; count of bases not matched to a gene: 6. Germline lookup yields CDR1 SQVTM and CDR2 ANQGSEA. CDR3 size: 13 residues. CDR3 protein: CSVGQGSSTEAFF. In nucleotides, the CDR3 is TGCAGCGTCGGACAGGGGTCGAGCACTGAAGCTTTCTTT.

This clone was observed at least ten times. The CDR3 DNA is TGTGCCAGCAGCTTAGTGACAGGGACAAAGGGGTACGAGCAGTACTTC. Protein sequence: CASSLVTGTKGYEQYF. J is TRBJ2-7 and V is TRBV7-2; 7 bases align to TRBD1. The germline gives CDR1 SGHTA, CDR2 FQGNSA. The CDR3 totals 16 residues. V was clipped by 1 base and J by 4 bases; unmatched bases: 10.

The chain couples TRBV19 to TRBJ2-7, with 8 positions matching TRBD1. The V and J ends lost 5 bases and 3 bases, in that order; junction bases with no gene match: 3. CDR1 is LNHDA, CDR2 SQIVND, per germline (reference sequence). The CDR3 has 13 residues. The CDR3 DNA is TGTGCCAGTAGTCAGGGGGCTTACTACGAGCAGTACTTC. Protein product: CASSQGAYYEQYF.

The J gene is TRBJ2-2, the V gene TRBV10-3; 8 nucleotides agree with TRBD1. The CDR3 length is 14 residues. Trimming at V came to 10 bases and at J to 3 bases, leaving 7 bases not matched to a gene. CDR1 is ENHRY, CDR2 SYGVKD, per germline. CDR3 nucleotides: TGTGCCACCAGAGGACAGGGTGACACCGGGGAGCTGTTTTTT. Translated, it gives CATRGQGDTGELFF.

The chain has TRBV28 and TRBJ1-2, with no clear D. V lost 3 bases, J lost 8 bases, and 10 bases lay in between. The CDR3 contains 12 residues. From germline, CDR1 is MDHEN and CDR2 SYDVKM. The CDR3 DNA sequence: TGTGCCAGCAGTTTTACAGCTTTGGGCTACACCTTC. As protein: CASSFTALGYTF.

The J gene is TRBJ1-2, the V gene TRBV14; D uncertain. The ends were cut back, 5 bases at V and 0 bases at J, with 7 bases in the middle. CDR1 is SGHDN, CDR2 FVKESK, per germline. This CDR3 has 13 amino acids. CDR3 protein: CASSSGTNYGYTF. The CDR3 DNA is TGTGCCAGCAGCTCCGGGACTAACTATGGCTACACCTTC.

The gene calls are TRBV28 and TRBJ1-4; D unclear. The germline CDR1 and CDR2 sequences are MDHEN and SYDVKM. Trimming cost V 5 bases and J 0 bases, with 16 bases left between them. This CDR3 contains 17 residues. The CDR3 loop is CASSRNNRKTTNEKLFF. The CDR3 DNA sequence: TGTGCCAGCAGTCGGAACAATCGAAAGACAACTAATGAAAAACTGTTTTTT.

The chain's CDR3 is CASRPIAMVETQYF. CDR3 coding DNA: TGTGCCAGCAGGCCTATAGCGATGGTAGAGACCCAGTACTTC. This chain connects TRBV27 to TRBJ2-5, with D perhaps matching TRBD2 (5 bases). The germline CDR1 and CDR2 sequences are MNHEY and SMNVEV (reference sequence). Trimming removed 6 bases at V and 4 bases at J, with 15 bases between. The CDR3 consists of 14 residues.